This is a list of T cell receptor beta chains from one sample in a study of blood T cell repertoires in COVID-19. Using immunoSEQ multiplex PCR, the repertoire was profiled, and TCRdb retains in-frame clones only, with some absent. The sample lists nearly 350,000 clones, about 89% occurring once. The source material was peripheral blood. The receptors come from a woman aged 45-65 years with COVID-19, enrolled during active disease. Both conserved end residues are part of each CDR3. The D gene is left open where the match is weak. Some rows mark clone size as missing; the rest say once, few, many or name a class of expanded clone.

CASIDRSYEAFF	TGTGCCAGCATTGACCGGAGTTATGAAGCTTTCTTT	few	TRBV19	TRBJ1-1	.
CASSPGLAYEQYF	TGTGCCAGCTCACCCGGACTGGCCTACGAGCAGTACTTC	few	TRBV18	TRBJ2-7	.
CAGGGRVNTGELFF	TGTGCCGGGGGAGGAAGGGTTAACACCGGGGAGCTGTTTTTT	.	TRBV2	TRBJ2-2	.
CASSQATGARETQYF	TGTGCCAGCTCACAGGCGACAGGGGCGAGAGAGACCCAGTACTTC	.	TRBV18	TRBJ2-5	TRBD1
CASSTDRSGNQPQHF	TGTGCCAGCTCAACGGACAGAAGTGGCAATCAGCCCCAGCATTTT	.	TRBV18	TRBJ1-5	.
CASSCRGGFCEQYF	TGTGCCAGCAGCTGCCGGGGGGGTTTCTGCGAGCAGTACTTC	.	TRBV6-5	TRBJ2-7	TRBD2
CASNLPAGNQPQHF	TGTGCCAGCAACCTACCGGCGGGCAATCAGCCCCAGCATTTT	.	TRBV28	TRBJ1-5	.
CASSLRGPNTEAFF	TGTGCCAGCAGCCTCAGGGGGCCGAACACTGAAGCTTTCTTT	.	TRBV7-3	TRBJ1-1	TRBD1
CATGVVGELFF	TGTGCTACAGGGGTGGTCGGGGAGCTGTTTTTT	.	TRBV3-1/TRBV3-2	TRBJ2-2	TRBD1
CAWSGLRQGTGELFF	TGTGCCTGGAGCGGTCTAAGACAGGGCACCGGGGAGCTGTTTTTT	.	TRBV30	TRBJ2-2	TRBD1
CASSLELYSPLHF	TGCGCCAGCAGCTTGGAACTTTATTCACCCCTCCACTTT	.	TRBV5-1	TRBJ1-6	.
CSAKDREAFF	TGCAGTGCTAAGGACAGGGAAGCTTTCTTT	.	TRBV20-1	TRBJ1-1	TRBD1
CASSFGDSIKETQYF	TGTGCCAGCAGCTTCGGCGACAGTATAAAAGAGACCCAGTACTTC	.	TRBV7-9	TRBJ2-5	.
CASSLAVRNTGELFF	TGCGCCAGCAGCCTGGCGGTCCGGAACACCGGGGAGCTGTTTTTT	.	TRBV5-1	TRBJ2-2	.
CASSFGQGGGYTF	TGTGCCAGCAGTTTTGGGCAGGGGGGTGGCTACACCTTC	.	TRBV27	TRBJ1-2	TRBD1
CASSFKLDRPYEQYF	TGCGCCAGCAGCTTTAAACTAGACCGTCCCTACGAGCAGTACTTC	.	TRBV5-1	TRBJ2-7	.
CASSPRTSGAYEQYF	TGTGCCAGCTCACCCCGGACTAGCGGGGCCTACGAGCAGTACTTC	.	TRBV18	TRBJ2-7	TRBD2
CASSFTPGSSNEKLFF	TGTGCCAGCAGTTTCACCCCCGGGTCGTCTAATGAAAAACTGTTTTTT	.	TRBV6-6	TRBJ1-4	.
CASSQDSTGKSLGSPLHF	TGTGCCAGCAGCCAAGATTCCACAGGAAAAAGTTTGGGTTCACCCCTCCACTTT	.	TRBV4-2	TRBJ1-6	.
CASSQDRTAIYEKLFF	TGCGCCAGCAGCCAAGACCGAACAGCCATTTATGAAAAACTGTTTTTT	.	TRBV4-3	TRBJ1-4	.
CASSSGWGTNTEAFF	TGCGCCAGCAGCTCCGGGTGGGGCACGAACACTGAAGCTTTCTTT	once	TRBV5-1	TRBJ1-1	.
CASSPGTGSGEQYF	TGTGCCAGCAGTCCCGGGACAGGGTCCGGCGAGCAGTACTTC	.	TRBV6-5	TRBJ2-7	TRBD1
CASSLFGAGGPNHEQYF	TGTGCCAGCAGCTTGTTTGGAGCGGGAGGGCCGAACCACGAGCAGTACTTC	few	TRBV5-6	TRBJ2-7	TRBD2
CASSFTTSGFTDTQYF	TGTGCCAGCAGTTTTACGACTAGCGGGTTCACAGATACGCAGTATTTT	.	TRBV6-5	TRBJ2-3	TRBD2
CASTGQGRGGTQYF	TGTGCCAGCACCGGACAGGGCCGCGGGGGGACCCAGTACTTC	.	TRBV2	TRBJ2-5	.
CASRAKWESPSGANVLTF	TGTGCCAGCCGCGCAAAGTGGGAGAGTCCCTCTGGGGCCAACGTCCTGACTTTC	.	TRBV18	TRBJ2-6	.
CASSTRQGGEKLFF	TGTGCCAGCAGCACAAGACAGGGTGGCGAAAAACTGTTTTTT	.	TRBV9	TRBJ1-4	TRBD1
CASKVRGGTGELFF	TGTGCCAGCAAGGTCCGGGGTGGCACCGGGGAGCTGTTTTTT	.	TRBV27	TRBJ2-2	.
CASTQGGAGTEAFF	TGTGCCAGCACCCAAGGGGGGGCTGGCACTGAAGCTTTCTTT	.	TRBV6-5	TRBJ1-1	.
CASSLGWGLGGGELFF	TGTGCCAGCAGCTTGGGTTGGGGACTAGGAGGCGGGGAGCTGTTTTTT	.	TRBV5-4	TRBJ2-2	TRBD2
CASSTGVRGSNNEQFF	TGTGCCAGCAGCACTGGAGTCCGCGGGAGCAACAATGAGCAGTTCTTC	.	TRBV5-4	TRBJ2-1	TRBD2
CASSLLALGYVGELFF	TGTGCCAGCAGCTTATTGGCACTAGGGTATGTCGGGGAGCTGTTTTTT	.	TRBV5-6	TRBJ2-2	.
CASSLGRGIYEQYF	TGTGCCAGCAGTTTAGGTAGGGGGATCTACGAGCAGTACTTC	.	TRBV27	TRBJ2-7	.
CSEYGTGVGYTF	TGCAGCGAATACGGGACAGGGGTTGGCTACACCTTC	.	TRBV29-1	TRBJ1-2	TRBD1
CAWSPTGEHEQYF	TGTGCCTGGAGTCCTACAGGGGAGCACGAGCAGTACTTC	.	TRBV30	TRBJ2-7	TRBD1
CASSYSGRNSGNTIYF	TGTGCCAGCAGTTACTCGGGCCGGAACTCTGGAAACACCATATATTTT	.	TRBV6-6	TRBJ1-3	.
CASSLVTRPQETQYF	TGTGCCAGCAGCTTAGTTACGCGGCCCCAAGAGACCCAGTACTTC	few	TRBV7-2	TRBJ2-5	.
CASSFRGTEQYF	TGTGCCAGCAGTTTTCGGGGAACCGAGCAGTACTTC	once	TRBV27	TRBJ2-7	.
CASSQYTSFGYAANTEAFF	TGTGCCAGCTCACAGTACACTTCGTTTGGCTACGCGGCGAACACTGAAGCTTTCTTT	.	TRBV18	TRBJ1-1	.
CASSIGGKTQYF	TGTGCCAGCAGCATCGGAGGGAAGACCCAGTACTTC	.	TRBV7-9	TRBJ2-5	.
CASSQDGGRASNEQFF	TGCGCCAGCAGCCAAGATGGGGGGAGGGCCTCAAATGAGCAGTTCTTC	.	TRBV4-1	TRBJ2-1	TRBD2
CASSGQGGLGNTEAFF	TGTGCCAGCAGCGGCCAAGGGGGCTTGGGGAACACTGAAGCTTTCTTT	few	TRBV5-4	TRBJ1-1	TRBD1
CSVEVWTSGRASQYF	TGCAGCGTTGAGGTATGGACTAGCGGGAGGGCCTCTCAGTACTTC	.	TRBV29-1	TRBJ2-7	TRBD2
CASSQVVGGVFITEAFF	TGCGCCAGCAGCCAAGTGGTTGGGGGCGTCTTTATCACTGAAGCTTTCTTT	.	TRBV4-3	TRBJ1-1	.
CAWSVDSVEQFF	TGTGCCTGGAGTGTTGACTCGGTTGAGCAGTTCTTC	once	TRBV30	TRBJ2-1	.
CASSQVPPSGSEYYEQYF	TGTGCCAGCAGCCAAGTTCCTCCTAGCGGGAGCGAATATTACGAGCAGTACTTC	once	TRBV4-2	TRBJ2-7	TRBD2
CAISEGTDIRTQYF	TGTGCCATCAGTGAGGGGACAGACATCAGGACCCAGTACTTC	.	TRBV10-3	TRBJ2-5	TRBD1
CATSDRFDGQPQHF	TGTGCCACCAGCGACAGGTTTGATGGTCAGCCCCAGCATTTT	few	TRBV15	TRBJ1-5	.
CASSGRTSGGSSYNEQFF	TGCGCCAGCAGCGGTCGGACTAGCGGGGGGAGCTCCTACAATGAGCAGTTCTTC	.	TRBV5-1	TRBJ2-1	TRBD2
CSVESPAGLGTEAFF	TGCAGCGTTGAGAGCCCTGCAGGGTTGGGCACTGAAGCTTTCTTT	.	TRBV29-1	TRBJ1-1	.
CASSGRDRGLLGELFF	TGTGCCAGCAGCGGAAGGGACAGGGGGCTTTTGGGGGAGCTGTTTTTT	.	TRBV11-2	TRBJ2-2	TRBD1
CASSLRWDSQNNYGYTF	TGTGCCAGCAGCTTGCGTTGGGACAGCCAAAATAACTATGGCTACACCTTC	.	TRBV5-6	TRBJ1-2	TRBD1
CASSLRFAARGHRNQPQHF	TGTGCCAGCAGTTTAAGGTTTGCGGCCAGGGGGCATCGCAATCAGCCCCAGCATTTT	.	TRBV28	TRBJ1-5	TRBD1
CASSEMQGTDTGELFF	TGTGCCAGCAGTGAAATGCAGGGAACGGACACCGGGGAGCTGTTTTTT	.	TRBV6-1	TRBJ2-2	.
CAWSAGGRDTDTQYF	TGTGCCTGGAGTGCGGGAGGGCGGGACACAGATACGCAGTATTTT	.	TRBV30	TRBJ2-3	TRBD2